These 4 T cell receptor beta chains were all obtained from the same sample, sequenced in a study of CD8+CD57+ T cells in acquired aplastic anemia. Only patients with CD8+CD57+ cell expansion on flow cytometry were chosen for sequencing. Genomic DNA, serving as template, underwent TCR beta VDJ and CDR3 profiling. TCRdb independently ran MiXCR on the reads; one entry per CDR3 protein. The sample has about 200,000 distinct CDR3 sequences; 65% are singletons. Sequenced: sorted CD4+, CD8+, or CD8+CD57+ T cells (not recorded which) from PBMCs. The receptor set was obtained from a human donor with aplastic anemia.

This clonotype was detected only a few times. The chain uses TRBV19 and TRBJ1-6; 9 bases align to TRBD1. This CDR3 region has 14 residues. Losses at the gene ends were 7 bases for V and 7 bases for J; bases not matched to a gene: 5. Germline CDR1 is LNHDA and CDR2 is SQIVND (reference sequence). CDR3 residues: CASKGDRDNSPLHF. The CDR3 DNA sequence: TGTGCCAGTAAGGGGGACAGGGACAATTCACCCCTCCACTTT.

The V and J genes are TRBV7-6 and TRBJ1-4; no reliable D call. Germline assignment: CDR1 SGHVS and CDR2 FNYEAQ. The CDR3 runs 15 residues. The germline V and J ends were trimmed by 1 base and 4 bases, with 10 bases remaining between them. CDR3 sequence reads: CASSLGSSFNEKLFF. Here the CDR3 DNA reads TGTGCCAGCAGCTTAGGCAGCTCATTTAATGAAAAACTGTTTTTT.

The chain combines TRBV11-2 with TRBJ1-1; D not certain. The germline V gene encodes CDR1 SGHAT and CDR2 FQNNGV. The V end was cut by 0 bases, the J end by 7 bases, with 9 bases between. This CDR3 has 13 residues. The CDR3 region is CASSLDRTHEAFF. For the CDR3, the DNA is TGTGCCAGCAGCTTAGATCGTACTCATGAAGCTTTCTTT.

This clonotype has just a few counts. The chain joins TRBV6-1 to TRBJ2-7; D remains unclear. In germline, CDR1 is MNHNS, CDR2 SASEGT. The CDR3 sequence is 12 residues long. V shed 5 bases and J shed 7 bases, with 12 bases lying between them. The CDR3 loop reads CASSFSTWEQYF. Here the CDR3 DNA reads TGTGCCAGCAGTTTCTCCACGTGGGAGCAGTACTTC.